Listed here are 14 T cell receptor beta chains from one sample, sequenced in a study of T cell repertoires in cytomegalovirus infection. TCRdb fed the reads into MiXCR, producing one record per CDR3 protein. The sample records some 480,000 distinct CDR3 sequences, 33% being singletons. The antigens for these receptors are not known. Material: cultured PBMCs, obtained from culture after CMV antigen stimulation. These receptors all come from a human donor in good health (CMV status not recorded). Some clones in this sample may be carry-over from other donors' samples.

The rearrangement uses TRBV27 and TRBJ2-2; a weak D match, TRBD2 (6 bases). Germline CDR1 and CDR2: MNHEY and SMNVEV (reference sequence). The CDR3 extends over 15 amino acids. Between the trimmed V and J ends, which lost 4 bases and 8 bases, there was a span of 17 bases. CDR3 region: CASSSRVPREGELFF. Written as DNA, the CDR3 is TGTGCCAGCAGTTCGAGGGTCCCTCGGGAGGGGGAGCTGTTTTTT.

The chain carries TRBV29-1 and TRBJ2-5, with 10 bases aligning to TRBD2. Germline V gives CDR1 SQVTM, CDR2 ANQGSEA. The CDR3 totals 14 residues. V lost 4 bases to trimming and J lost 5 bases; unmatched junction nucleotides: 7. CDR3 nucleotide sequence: TGCAGCGTTGGGGCTAGCGGGAGTCGGGAGACCCAGTACTTC. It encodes CSVGASGSRETQYF.

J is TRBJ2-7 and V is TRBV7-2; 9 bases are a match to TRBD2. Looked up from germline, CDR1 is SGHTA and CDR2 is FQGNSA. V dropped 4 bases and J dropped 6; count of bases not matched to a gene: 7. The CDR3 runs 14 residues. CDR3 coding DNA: TGTGCCAGCAGCTCCTTAGCGGGAGTGGCCGAGCAGTACTTC. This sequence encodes CASSSLAGVAEQYF.

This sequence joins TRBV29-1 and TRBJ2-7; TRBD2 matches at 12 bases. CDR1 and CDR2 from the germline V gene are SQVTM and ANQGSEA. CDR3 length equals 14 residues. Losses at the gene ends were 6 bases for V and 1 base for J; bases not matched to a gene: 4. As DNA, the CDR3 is TGCAGCGTCATCGGACTAGCGGGATCCTACGAGCAGTACTTC. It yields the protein CSVIGLAGSYEQYF.

CDR3 DNA: TGTGCCAGTCCTCGGGAGGGGGGAAGCTCCTACGAGCAGTACGTC. This gives the protein CASPREGGSSYEQYV. V is TRBV19 and J is TRBJ2-7, with 8 bases that match TRBD2. Germline V gene data show CDR1 as LNHDA and CDR2 as SQIVND (reference sequence). This CDR3 region has 15 residues. Unmatched junction bases numbered 9, after V lost 8 bases and J lost 0 bases.

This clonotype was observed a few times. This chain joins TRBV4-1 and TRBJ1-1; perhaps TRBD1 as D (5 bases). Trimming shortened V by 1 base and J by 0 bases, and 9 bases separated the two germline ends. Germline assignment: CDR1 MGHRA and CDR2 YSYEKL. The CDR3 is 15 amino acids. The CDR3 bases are TGCGCCAGCAGCCAAGGCCGGGGGGTGAACACTGAAGCTTTCTTT. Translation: CASSQGRGVNTEAFF.

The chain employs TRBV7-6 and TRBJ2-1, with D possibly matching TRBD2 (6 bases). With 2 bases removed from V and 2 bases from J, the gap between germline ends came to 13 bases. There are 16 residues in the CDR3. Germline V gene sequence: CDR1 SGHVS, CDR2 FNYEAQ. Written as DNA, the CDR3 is TGTGCCAGCAGCTTAAACGGGAGTAGGGCCTACAATGAGCAGTTCTTC. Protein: CASSLNGSRAYNEQFF.

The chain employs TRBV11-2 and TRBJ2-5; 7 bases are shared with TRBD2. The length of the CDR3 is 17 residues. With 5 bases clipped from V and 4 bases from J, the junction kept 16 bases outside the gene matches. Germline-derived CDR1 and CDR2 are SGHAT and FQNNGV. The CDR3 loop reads CASSLPGLGGGGETQYF. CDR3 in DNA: TGTGCCAGCAGCCTCCCGGGCCTTGGCGGCGGGGGAGAGACCCAGTACTTC.

CDR3 nucleotides: TGTGCCAGTACCCGGGGAGTGGGGGGCACAGCTATAAATGAGCAGTTCTTC. It encodes CASTRGVGGTAINEQFF. The chain joins TRBV19 to TRBJ2-1; D assignment may be TRBD1 or TRBD2 (6 bases each). The CDR3 has 17 residues. V lost 7 bases, J lost 7 bases, and 26 bases lay in between. Germline lookup yields CDR1 LNHDA and CDR2 SQIVND (reference sequence).

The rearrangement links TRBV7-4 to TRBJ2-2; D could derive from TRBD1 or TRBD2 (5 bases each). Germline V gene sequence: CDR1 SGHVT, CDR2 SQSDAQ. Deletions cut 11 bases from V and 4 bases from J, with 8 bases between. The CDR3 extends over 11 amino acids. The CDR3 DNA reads TGTGCCGGGGGTGCCACCGGGGAGCTGTTTTTT. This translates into CAGGATGELFF.

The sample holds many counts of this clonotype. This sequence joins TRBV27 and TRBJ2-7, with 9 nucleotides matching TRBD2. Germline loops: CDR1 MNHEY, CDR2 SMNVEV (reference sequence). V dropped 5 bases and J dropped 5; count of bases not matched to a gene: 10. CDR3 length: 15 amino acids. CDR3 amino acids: CASSRTLAGLNEQYF. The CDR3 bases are TGTGCCAGCAGTCGTACCCTAGCGGGGTTGAACGAGCAGTACTTC.

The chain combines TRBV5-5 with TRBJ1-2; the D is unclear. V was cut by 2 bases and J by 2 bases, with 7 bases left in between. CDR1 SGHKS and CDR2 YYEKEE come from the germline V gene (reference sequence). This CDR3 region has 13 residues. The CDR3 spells CASSFWENYGYTF. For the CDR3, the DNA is TGTGCCAGCAGCTTTTGGGAAAACTATGGCTACACCTTC.

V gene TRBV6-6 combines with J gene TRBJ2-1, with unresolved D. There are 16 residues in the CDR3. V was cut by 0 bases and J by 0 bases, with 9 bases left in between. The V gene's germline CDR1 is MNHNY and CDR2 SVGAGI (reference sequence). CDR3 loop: CASSYSRGRSYNEQFF. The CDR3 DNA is TGTGCCAGCAGTTACTCCCGTGGCCGCTCCTACAATGAGCAGTTCTTC.

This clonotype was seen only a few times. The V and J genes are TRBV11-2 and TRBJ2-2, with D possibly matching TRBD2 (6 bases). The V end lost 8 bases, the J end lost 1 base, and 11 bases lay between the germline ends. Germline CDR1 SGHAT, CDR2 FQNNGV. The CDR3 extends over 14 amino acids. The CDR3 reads CASGGKLNTGELFF. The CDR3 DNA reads TGTGCCAGCGGGGGGAAGCTGAACACCGGGGAGCTGTTTTTT.